This paragraph covers one T cell receptor (beta chain) sequence. The data derive from a study of blood T cell repertoires in COVID-19. Study details: COVID-19 samples from acute and convalescent phases originated in the United States, Italy and Spain. PBMCs, B-cell-depleted T cells, or T cells were the source of the cDNA or gDNA that made up the material.

In the authors' methods: The authors estimated nucleated cell counts from reference gene primer amplification. TCRdb's table, derived via immunoSEQ multiplex PCR, lists solely in-frame clones and lacks some. V, J and clone size derive from that table, while D and trimming were established from the DNA sequence. The sample lists about 180,000 clones, approximately 83% occurring once. This CDR3 has 13 amino acids. Per the germline V gene, CDR1 is MNHEY and CDR2 is SMNVEV (reference sequence). Trimming shortened V by 2 bases and J by 3 bases, and 8 bases separated the two germline ends. Sequencing was done on a sample of peripheral blood. The rearrangement joins TRBV27 to TRBJ2-7; no clear D. The clonotype originates from a human donor in a cohort sampled during active COVID-19. CDR3 bases: TGTGCCAGCAGTTTAGACAAATTCTACGAGCAGTACTTC. Translation gives CASSLDKFYEQYF.